The clone carrying this TCR beta chain was counted many times. What it binds is unknown. The CDR3 regions of TCR beta were amplified from RNA transcripts. The HTBI primer set was used in a first-round RT-PCR of the TCR CDR3. MiXCR, run by TCRdb on the multiplex PCR reads, gives a single entry per CDR3 protein. The sample records around 350,000 distinct CDR3 sequences, under 20% being singletons. The ends were cut back, 5 bases at V and 6 bases at J, with 17 bases in the middle. CDR3 length equals 15 residues. Per germline, CDR1 SNHLY and CDR2 FYNNEI. The data originate from a study of T cells in Graves' hyperthyroidism and ophthalmopathy. Overall study findings and caveats: A median about 7 months before onset, the model predicted ophthalmopathy.

Clinical symptoms, serum thyroxine and TRAb, thyroid ultrasound and orbital computed tomography were used for the diagnoses. The chain links TRBV2 to TRBJ1-5; no clear D. The TCR was taken from a young woman with Graves' hyperthyroidism. Sequencing used blood. CDR3 sequence reads: CASSLTPLRAQPQHF. CDR3 sequence (DNA): TGTGCCAGCAGTCTAACCCCCTTGAGGGCTCAGCCCCAGCATTTT.